A single sample gave rise to the 5 T cell receptor beta chains below, sequenced in a study of molecular identifiers for immune sequencing clone quantification. TCRdb re-analysed the PCR reads in MiXCR, keeping a single row per CDR3 protein. Among around 460,000 distinct CDR3 sequences listed, around 25% were seen once. The sequenced sample consisted of naive CD8+ T cells from blood, with Jurkat cell RNA spiked in. The subset here: FACS-sorted CD8+CD4-CCR7+CD45RA+ naive T cells. Every receptor here comes from a human donor in good health. Some libraries in this study had Jurkat cell RNA spiked in.

The gene calls are TRBV12-3 or TRBV12-4 and TRBJ1-1; tentative D call: TRBD1 (5 bases). Trimming stripped 0 bases from V and 3 bases from J, with 17 bases between. The CDR3 is 17 residues long. CDR3 in amino acids: CASSLAFDTRGDTEAFF. The CDR3 nucleotides are TGTGCCAGCAGTTTAGCGTTTGACACTCGGGGCGACACTGAAGCTTTCTTT.

The chain couples TRBV10-1 to TRBJ2-2; TRBD1 matches 8 bases. CDR3 length equals 14 residues. V lost 2 bases, J lost 5 bases, and 1 base stayed unmatched. Germline CDR1 is WNHNN and CDR2 is SYGVQD (reference sequence). CDR3 in amino acids: CASSERTGTGELFF. The CDR3 region has the DNA TGCGCCAGCAGTGAGAGGACAGGGACCGGGGAGCTGTTTTTT.

This clonotype was detected only a few times. The V call is TRBV4-3, the J call TRBJ1-1; TRBD1 is a possible D gene (6 bases). The germline gives CDR1 LGHNA, CDR2 YSLEER. The V end lost 0 bases, the J end lost 1 base, and 15 bases lay between the germline ends. The CDR3 has 17 residues. CDR3 residues: CASSQDWGPLANTEAFF. DNA for the CDR3: TGCGCCAGCAGCCAAGATTGGGGGCCATTGGCGAACACTGAAGCTTTCTTT.

Comments on this clonotype: One end of the junction varies from germline; a read error may be responsible. This sequence joins TRBV6-2 or TRBV6-3 and TRBJ2-5, with D maybe TRBD2 (5 bases). The CDR3 runs 14 residues. Germline lookup yields CDR1 MNHEY and CDR2 SVGEGT. CDR3: CASSYTSYQETQYF. CDR3 coding DNA: TGTGCCAGCAGCTATACTAGTTACCAAGAGACTCAGTACTTC.

This clonotype has at least ten counts. The V gene is TRBV11-2, the J gene TRBJ2-3; D is undetermined. This CDR3 is 15 amino acids long. Germline V gene lookup returns CDR1 SGHAT and CDR2 FQNNGV. V was pared by 1 base and J by 2 bases, with 10 bases between. The CDR3 bases are TGTGCCAGCAGCTTAGTCTGGCGGCTCACAGATACGCAGTATTTT. Protein: CASSLVWRLTDTQYF. The full variable domain, rest sourced from reference TRBV11-2 and TRBJ2-3, is EAGVAQSPRYKIIEKRQSVAFWCNPISGHATLYWYQQILGQGPKLLIQFQNNGVVDDSQLPKDRFSAERLKGVDSTLKIQPAKLEDSAVYLCASSLVWRLTDTQYFGPGTRLTVL.